This T cell receptor beta chain was sequenced for a study of blood T cell repertoires in COVID-19. Study information: Acute-phase and convalescent COVID-19 samples originated in the United States, Italy and Spain. Sample material is recorded as cDNA or gDNA derived from T cells, B-cell-depleted T cells, or PBMCs.

Participants had their cohort set by participant-reported clinical history. Original handling: It was from reference gene primer amplification that nucleated cell counts were estimated. The assay was immunoSEQ multiplex PCR, and TCRdb's table has in-frame clones only and misses some. The V and J calls and clone size are taken from that table; D and trimming were inferred from the DNA. The sample has 150,000 to 200,000 clones; roughly 84% are singletons. The V segment lost 4 bases and the J segment 3 bases; nucleotides outside the gene matches: 6. There are 14 residues in the CDR3. The V gene's germline CDR1 is SGHDT and CDR2 YYEEEE.

The chain has TRBV5-6 and TRBJ1-2; 7 bases are a match to TRBD1. The source material was PBMCs or T cells enriched from blood (not recorded which). This receptor was taken from a human donor with acute COVID-19. The donor label of this sample is uncertain. CDR3 bases: TGTGCCAGCAGCCCCGGACAGGTCTACTATGGCTACACCTTC. The encoded protein is CASSPGQVYYGYTF.